This is a list of T cell receptor beta chains from one sample in a study of cytomegalovirus exposure and HLA in healthy donors. Libraries were prepared by immunoSEQ multiplex PCR; TCRdb keeps only in-frame clonotypes and omits some of them. The sample comprises about 140,000 clones, about four fifths of which are singletons, and around 4.1% rests with the top ten. Material for sequencing was PBMCs. The receptor source for this set is a middle-aged man in good health and CMV-seropositive. The conserved cysteine and the conserved F or W are not part of the CDR3 here. The order of the fields is V gene, clone size, D gene, CDR3 protein. D genes are given only for firm matches. The listing skips clone size in some rows; elsewhere it reads once, few, many or a size class.

>TRBV11-2|NA|NA
ASSPRRSRGYT
>TRBV30|NA|TRBD2
AWRLLAGVYNEQF
>TRBV5-4|few|TRBD2
ASSSRGGREQF
>TRBV28|NA|NA
ASSQSNQPQH
>TRBV19|NA|TRBD2
ASSNGGLGNNEQF
>TRBV11-2|NA|NA
ASSPDRPYEQY
>TRBV4-1|NA|TRBD1
ASSQPGQARGQPQH
>TRBV5-1|NA|NA
ASSLTTQGYGYT
>TRBV27|few|NA
ASSFGSRRGYT
>TRBV6-5|NA|TRBD1
ASSYQPTGYDEQY
>TRBV4-1|NA|TRBD1
ASSQNRGESYGYT
>TRBV5-6|NA|NA
ASSLGVAAQF
>TRBV25-1|few|NA
ASSRGASGNTIY
>TRBV6-6|NA|NA
ASLGVGRNSPLH
>TRBV9|NA|NA
ASSVSGYYGYT
>TRBV18|few|TRBD1
ASSPTGGGTDTQY
>TRBV7-8|once|TRBD1
ASSPARGYEQY
>TRBV5-6|NA|NA
ASSLGGQANQPQH
>TRBV19|NA|NA
ASRGGGILSGNTIY
>TRBV10-2|NA|NA
ASSDIAEISNQPQH
>TRBV18|NA|TRBD1
ASSLGQGADTEAF